This T cell receptor beta chain was retrieved from a study of beta chain features in type 1 diabetes. Study outcomes and limitations: Amplification by PCR could prefer shorter templates, with the same effect in patients and controls.

All of the isolated RNA was reverse transcribed, so expressed TCRB transcripts were sequenced. Assay: immunoSEQ multiplex PCR; the TCRdb copy retains only in-frame clones and omits some. The sample consists of roughly 180,000 clones, around 13% of them appearing once. With 6 bases removed from V and 1 base from J, the gap between germline ends came to 16 bases. The CDR3 has 15 amino acids. Germline CDR1 and CDR2: MNHGY and SAAAGT. This clone was counted between two and nine times. The antigen is undetermined. The chain recombines TRBV6-8 with TRBJ2-7; possibly TRBD2 for D (6 bases). Sequenced: central memory CD4+ T cells from blood. The receptor was isolated from a woman aged 18-29 years in good health. The CDR3 nucleotides read TGTGCCAGCAGCTCCGGGACTGGAGGATCCTACGAGCAGTACTTC. It is translated as CASSSGTGGSYEQYF.